Listed here are 22 T cell receptor beta chains from one sample, sequenced in a study of blood T cell repertoires in COVID-19. Produced via immunoSEQ multiplex PCR; TCRdb's table is partial and in-frame only. The sample comprises about 64,000 clones, approximately 86% of which are singletons, and less than 1.5% rests with the top ten. Sequencing was performed on peripheral blood. These receptor sequences come from a man in his forties with acute or convalescent COVID-19.

The chain employs TRBV3-1 (or the pseudogene TRBV3-2) and TRBJ2-5; D unresolved. Per germline, CDR1 LGHDT and CDR2 YNNKEL (reference sequence). The CDR3 sequence is 14 residues long. V lost 4 bases, J lost 5 bases, and 14 bases lay in between. This chain's CDR3 is CASSLRSVFETQYF. The CDR3 nucleotides are TGTGCCAGCAGCCTTAGGAGCGTTTTTGAGACCCAGTACTTC.

The table lists this clone with a count of one. V usage is TRBV11-2 and J usage is TRBJ2-7, with 8 positions matching TRBD2. V lost 4 bases to trimming and J lost 3 bases; unmatched junction nucleotides: 8. The germline CDR1 and CDR2 sequences are SGHAT and FQNNGV. CDR3 length: 15 amino acids. The CDR3 coding sequence is TGTGCCAGCAGCTCCTTAGCGGGGCGAAACTACGAGCAGTACTTC. The encoded protein is CASSSLAGRNYEQYF.

This sequence joins TRBV4-1 and TRBJ1-5; 10 nucleotides line up with TRBD1. The V gene's germline CDR1 is MGHRA and CDR2 YSYEKL. CDR3 size: 15 residues. With V trimmed by 6 bases and J by 7 bases, 9 bases remained unmatched. The CDR3 nucleotides read TGCGCCAGCAGTCTTTCGACAGGGGGCCTACAGCCCCAGCATTTT. Its translation is CASSLSTGGLQPQHF.

V is TRBV6-5 and J is TRBJ1-1; maybe TRBD1 (5 bases). Trimming took off 7 bases at V and 0 bases at J, with 12 bases between the two ends. From germline, CDR1 is MNHEY and CDR2 SVGAGI. The CDR3 has 14 amino acids. The CDR3 sequence: CASIRGTMNTEAFF. CDR3 DNA: TGTGCCAGCATTAGGGGCACCATGAACACTGAAGCTTTCTTT.

This chain's CDR3 is CASSPPDSHYEQYF. The CDR3 DNA reads as TGTGCCAGCTCACCTCCGGACAGCCACTACGAGCAGTACTTC. The chain recombines TRBV18 with TRBJ2-7, with D tentatively TRBD1 (6 bases). Germline CDR1 is KGHSH and CDR2 is LQKENI. V shed 3 bases and J shed 3 bases, with 12 bases lying between them. The CDR3 spans 14 residues.

The genes are TRBV6-5 and TRBJ2-5; 10 positions agree with TRBD2. The length of the CDR3 is 16 residues. V dropped 2 bases and J dropped 5; count of bases not matched to a gene: 8. The germline gives CDR1 MNHEY, CDR2 SVGAGI. CDR3 sequence: CASSYQRGGREETQYF. As DNA, the CDR3 is TGTGCCAGCAGTTACCAGCGGGGGGGTCGAGAGGAGACCCAGTACTTC.

This rearrangement joins TRBV4-1 to TRBJ2-1; 9 positions agree with TRBD2. Germline CDR1 MGHRA, CDR2 YSYEKL. The CDR3 has 15 residues. Losses at the gene ends were 0 bases for V and 8 bases for J; bases not matched to a gene: 5. The DNA for the CDR3 is TGCGCCAGCAGCCAAGATCGCGGGGGGGAGGATGAGCAGTTCTTC. It specifies CASSQDRGGEDEQFF.

V is TRBV7-2 and J is TRBJ2-6; 9 bases are a match to TRBD1. This CDR3 is built from 17 residues. V was clipped by 1 base and J by 1 base; unmatched bases: 2. Germline assignment: CDR1 SGHTA and CDR2 FQGNSA. The CDR3 DNA follows: TGTGCCAGCAGCTTAGTGACAGGGGGATCTGGGGCCAACGTCCTGACTTTC. Translating gives CASSLVTGGSGANVLTF.

The chain uses TRBV12-5 and TRBJ2-1; TRBD2 aligns across 7 bases. The CDR3 contains 12 residues. The junction had 6 bases not matched to a gene; V was cut back by 6 bases and J by 10 bases. CDR1 is LGHNT, CDR2 FRNRAP, per germline. In DNA form, the CDR3 reads TGTGCTAGTGGCATGACTAGCCGAGAGCAGTTCTTC. Residues: CASGMTSREQFF.

V and J are TRBV5-1 and TRBJ1-4, with 7 nucleotides matching TRBD1. The CDR3 contains 16 residues. CDR1 is SGHRS, CDR2 YFSETQ, per germline. Trimming took 2 bases from V and 4 from J; bases not matched to a gene: 8. In DNA form, the CDR3 reads TGCGCCAGCAGCTTCCTTACAGGGGCCGATAATGAAAAACTGTTTTTT. This sequence encodes CASSFLTGADNEKLFF.

This chain links TRBV5-4 with TRBJ1-3, with unresolved D. V shed 2 bases and J shed 6 bases, with 15 bases lying between them. Germline assignment: CDR1 SGHNT and CDR2 YYREEE (reference sequence). This CDR3 contains 15 residues. The CDR3 reads CASSFGRARENTIYF. The CDR3 nucleotides read TGTGCCAGCAGCTTCGGGAGGGCTCGAGAAAACACCATATATTTT.

J is TRBJ2-5 and V is TRBV24-1; 12 nucleotides agree with TRBD1. This CDR3 region has 15 residues. Germline trimming cut 3 bases from V and 4 bases from J; bases unmatched to any gene: 2. Looked up from germline, CDR1 is KGHDR and CDR2 is SFDVKD. The CDR3 DNA reads as TGTGCCACCAGTGATCGGGACAGGGGGCTAGAGACCCAGTACTTC. Protein sequence: CATSDRDRGLETQYF.

The chain links TRBV9 to TRBJ1-2, with 9 bases fitting TRBD1. Germline V lookup: CDR1 SGDLS, CDR2 YYNGEE. Trimming at V came to 4 bases and at J to 2 bases, leaving 3 bases not matched to a gene. This CDR3 contains 14 residues. Here the CDR3 reads CASSMTGGNYGYTF. The CDR3 coding sequence is TGTGCCAGCAGCATGACAGGGGGAAACTATGGCTACACCTTC.

V gene TRBV24-1 combines with J gene TRBJ2-2; D is undetermined. CDR1 is KGHDR, CDR2 SFDVKD, per germline. This CDR3 has 14 residues. Trimming cost V 3 bases and J 8 bases, with 12 bases left between them. The CDR3 reads CATSDITALGELFF. The DNA for the CDR3 is TGTGCCACCAGTGATATTACAGCCCTAGGGGAGCTGTTTTTT.

V gene TRBV7-8 combines with J gene TRBJ2-7; maybe TRBD2 (6 bases). Trimming cost V 1 base and J 6 bases, with 16 bases left between them. The CDR3 runs 15 residues. Germline loops: CDR1 SGHVS, CDR2 FQNEAQ. The CDR3 sequence is CASSLGGTLVFEQYF. The CDR3 nucleotides are TGTGCCAGCAGCTTAGGTGGGACTCTGGTCTTCGAGCAGTACTTC.

J is TRBJ2-2 and V is TRBV19; 14 bases agree with TRBD2. Trimming cost V 6 bases and J 8 bases; bases outside gene matches: 11. This CDR3 region has 17 residues. Per the germline V gene, CDR1 is LNHDA and CDR2 is SQIVND (reference sequence). CDR3 in DNA: TGTGCCAGTAGCCGTCGCGGGACTAGCGGGGGAAGGGGGGAGCTGTTTTTT. It yields the protein CASSRRGTSGGRGELFF.

This clone occurred a few times. V and J are TRBV19 and TRBJ2-2; 7 nucleotides match TRBD1. CDR3 size: 12 residues. V dropped 10 bases and J dropped 7; count of bases not matched to a gene: 6. Germline-derived CDR1 and CDR2 are LNHDA and SQIVND (reference sequence). As DNA, the CDR3 is TGTGCCACTAGACAGGGCGGCGGGGAGCTGTTTTTT. Translating it yields CATRQGGGELFF.

This chain connects TRBV5-1 to TRBJ1-2; 8 bases line up with TRBD1. CDR1 and CDR2 from the germline V gene are SGHRS and YFSETQ. This CDR3 spans 17 amino acids. V dropped 4 bases and J dropped 7; count of bases not matched to a gene: 18. The CDR3 sequence is CASSPYQNGQGGGGYTF. The CDR3 DNA reads as TGCGCCAGCAGCCCCTACCAGAATGGACAGGGTGGTGGTGGCTACACCTTC.

This rearrangement joins TRBV30 to TRBJ1-6; a possible D gene is TRBD1 (6 bases). Per germline, CDR1 GTSNPN and CDR2 SVGIG (reference sequence). V was shortened by 3 bases and J by 8 bases, with 26 bases between the two germline ends. This CDR3 spans 18 amino acids. The CDR3 DNA is TGTGCCTGGAGCGGGGCCCGGGACAAGCTGCACGGGGATTCACCCCTCCACTTT. It is translated as CAWSGARDKLHGDSPLHF.

The chain links TRBV11-2 to TRBJ1-3; the D gene is possibly TRBD1 (6 bases). The V end lost 5 bases, the J end lost 0 bases, and 14 bases lay between the germline ends. Germline CDR1 is SGHAT and CDR2 is FQNNGV. This CDR3 is built from 16 residues. CDR3 residues: CASSAGQLNSGNTIYF. The CDR3 coding sequence is TGTGCCAGCAGCGCAGGACAGTTGAACTCTGGAAACACCATATATTTT.

J is TRBJ1-1 and V is TRBV14, with 8 bases lining up with TRBD1. CDR1 and CDR2 (germline): SGHDN, FVKESK. Trimming took 4 bases from V and 5 from J; bases not matched to a gene: 9. The CDR3 spans 15 residues. The CDR3, as DNA: TGTGCCAGCAGCCCGTTGACAGGGGAGCGGACTGAAGCTTTCTTT. This codes for CASSPLTGERTEAFF.

The V gene is TRBV2, the J gene TRBJ1-2; the D is unclear. Trimming removed 4 bases from V and 3 bases from J, with 9 bases in between. Germline V gene sequence: CDR1 SNHLY, CDR2 FYNNEI. This CDR3 comprises 13 residues. DNA of the CDR3: TGTGCCAGCAGTGTCTACCTGCACTATGGCTACACCTTC. Translating gives CASSVYLHYGYTF.